Below are 2 T cell receptor beta chains sequenced from a single sample in a study of blood T cell repertoires in COVID-19. Produced via immunoSEQ multiplex PCR; TCRdb's table is partial and in-frame only. The sample holds under 300,000 clones, 70% to 85% seen once. Sample: peripheral blood. The receptors stem from a woman older than 75 with acute or convalescent COVID-19.

This clone was seen a handful of times. This chain joins TRBV19 and TRBJ1-3, with D possibly TRBD1 on 5 matching bases. The germline V gene encodes CDR1 LNHDA and CDR2 SQIVND (reference sequence). This CDR3 is built from 18 residues. The germline V and J ends were trimmed by 7 bases and 0 bases, with 22 bases remaining between them. In DNA form, the CDR3 reads TGTGCCAGTATGGGAGGCTTCGGGACGTTGTTCTCTGGAAACACCATATATTTT. This gives the protein CASMGGFGTLFSGNTIYF.

The chain has TRBV5-1 and TRBJ1-1; TRBD1 agrees at 9 bases. Germline loops: CDR1 SGHRS, CDR2 YFSETQ. The CDR3 totals 16 residues. The J segment lost 0 bases and the V segment lost 4 bases, leaving 7 bases of the junction unmatched. As DNA, the CDR3 is TGCGCCAGCAGCCAAGACAGGGGGATAATGAACACTGAAGCTTTCTTT. Its protein is CASSQDRGIMNTEAFF.